The 20 T cell receptor beta chains listed next were all sequenced from one sample in a study of CD8 T cells in ankylosing spondylitis. Regarding the study as a whole: Within ankylosing spondylitis blood, a TCR beta motif made up of roughly eight highly homologous variants appeared to be characteristic.

These receptors' antigens are unknown. TCRdb passed the 5' RACE reads through MiXCR, listing each CDR3 protein once. In the table there are more than 250,000 distinct CDR3 sequences, 7% to 9% of which are singletons. Sequenced input: blood, either unsorted or a sorted T cell fraction (not recorded which). The receptor source for this set is a male donor with ankylosing spondylitis.

The chain uses TRBV5-1 and TRBJ2-3; 7 positions agree with TRBD2. Per germline, CDR1 SGHRS and CDR2 YFSETQ. With 3 bases clipped from V and 4 bases from J, the junction kept 8 bases outside the gene matches. This CDR3 comprises 15 residues. The CDR3 bases are TGCGCCAGCAGCTCGGTGGGCGGGAGTGCAGATACGCAGTATTTT. It specifies CASSSVGGSADTQYF.

This clonotype was counted between two and nine times. The chain combines TRBV5-1 with TRBJ2-1; tentatively, D is TRBD1 (6 bases). Germline lookup yields CDR1 SGHRS and CDR2 YFSETQ. The CDR3 loop spans 15 amino acids. Trimming took 1 base from V and 6 from J, leaving 14 bases between them. CDR3 DNA: TGCGCCAGCAGCTTGACGCAGGGGTCGGGCAATGAGCAGTTCTTC. This gives the protein CASSLTQGSGNEQFF.

This clonotype was counted ten times or more. V and J are TRBV4-2 and TRBJ2-1; a possible D gene is TRBD1 (5 bases). The CDR3 covers 13 residues. The V end was cut by 0 bases, the J end by 9 bases, with 9 bases between. CDR1 LGHNA and CDR2 YNFKEQ come from the germline V gene. The CDR3, as DNA: TGTGCCAGCAGCCAAGAGTTGCAGGGTGAGCAGTTCTTC. It specifies CASSQELQGEQFF.

This clonotype occurred many times. The CDR3 DNA reads TGTGCCTCTCAGCTAGGTCCCGGGCCGGGCTACGAGCAGTACTTC. Translating it yields CASQLGPGPGYEQYF. The V gene is TRBV27, the J gene TRBJ2-7; D is unresolved. The V gene lost 11 bases and the J gene lost 3 bases, with 23 bases spanning the gap. This CDR3 has 15 residues. Germline V CDR1 and CDR2: MNHEY, SMNVEV (reference sequence).

This clonotype has a count of ten or more. V usage is TRBV7-9 and J usage is TRBJ2-7; D ambiguous. Trimming pared 2 bases from V and 4 bases from J, leaving 15 bases between. This CDR3 is 15 amino acids long. The V gene's germline CDR1 is SEHNR and CDR2 FQNEAQ (reference sequence). The CDR3 region has the DNA TGTGCCAGCAGCTTAATTGGGCGACCTGGGTACGAGCAGTACTTC. The encoded protein is CASSLIGRPGYEQYF.

The CDR3 reads CASSVQGAGTEAFF. The CDR3 bases are TGCGCCAGCAGCGTACAGGGGGCCGGAACTGAAGCTTTCTTT. The chain recombines TRBV5-1 with TRBJ1-1, with 9 nucleotides matching TRBD1. V was pared by 4 bases and J by 5 bases, with 6 bases of the junction left unmatched. The length of the CDR3 is 14 residues. The germline V gene has CDR1 SGHRS and CDR2 YFSETQ.

The V gene is TRBV14, the J gene TRBJ2-2; D may be TRBD2 (5 bases). The CDR3 loop spans 17 amino acids. CDR1 and CDR2 from the germline V gene are SGHDN and FVKESK. V lost 0 bases and J 1 base, leaving 12 bases between the germline ends. Here the CDR3 reads CASSQDSGLWNTGELFF. CDR3 sequence (DNA): TGTGCCAGCAGCCAAGATTCAGGACTTTGGAACACCGGGGAGCTGTTTTTT.

The chain has TRBV18 and TRBJ2-5; D perhaps matches TRBD1 (5 bases). V was trimmed by 1 base and J by 1 base, leaving 22 bases between them. Germline values: CDR1 KGHSH, CDR2 LQKENI. This CDR3 is 19 amino acids long. The CDR3 protein is CASSPRSGYILEFQETQYF. The DNA for the CDR3 is TGTGCCAGCTCACCACGGTCAGGGTACATACTTGAATTCCAAGAGACCCAGTACTTC.

There are a few counts of this clonotype. This chain connects TRBV27 to TRBJ1-1, with D uncertain. Trimming took 5 bases from V and 8 from J, leaving 15 bases between them. The germline CDR1 and CDR2 sequences are MNHEY and SMNVEV (reference sequence). This CDR3 contains 13 residues. The CDR3 DNA reads TGTGCCAGCAGTAAGATGAAGGGTTCCGAAGCTTTCTTT. Protein sequence: CASSKMKGSEAFF.

The chain is built from TRBV29-1 and TRBJ2-3; unclear D gene. Germline V gene data show CDR1 as SQVTM and CDR2 as ANQGSEA. The CDR3 loop spans 14 amino acids. V lost 4 bases and J lost 2, with 13 bases in between. The CDR3 DNA reads as TGCAGCGTTGCAGGAAGGCCTTTCACAGATACGCAGTATTTT. Protein sequence: CSVAGRPFTDTQYF.

The V gene is TRBV27, the J gene TRBJ1-5; D unclear. Germline CDR1 is MNHEY and CDR2 is SMNVEV (reference sequence). The V end was cut by 3 bases, the J end by 0 bases, with 6 bases between. The CDR3 runs to 14 residues. CDR3 coding DNA: TGTGCCAGCAGTTTCAGTTTTAGCAATCAGCCCCAGCATTTT. Protein: CASSFSFSNQPQHF.

CDR3 sequence reads: CASRTDPALGGPGTAQYF. The CDR3 DNA sequence: TGTGCCAGTAGAACCGATCCCGCCCTCGGAGGACCGGGGACGGCCCAGTACTTC. The chain links TRBV19 to TRBJ2-5; D is tentatively TRBD1 or TRBD2 (5 bases each). V shed 6 bases and J shed 9 bases, with 32 bases lying between them. The CDR3 extends over 18 amino acids. The germline CDR1 and CDR2 sequences are LNHDA and SQIVND (reference sequence).

This clonotype was seen at least ten times. The chain uses TRBV12-3 or TRBV12-4 and TRBJ1-4; unclear D gene. The CDR3 contains 13 residues. V lost 0 bases and J 8 bases, leaving 7 bases between the germline ends. The CDR3 nucleotides read TGTGCCAGCAGTTTAGCCCAAGGGGAAAAACTGTTTTTT. This codes for CASSLAQGEKLFF.

V and J are TRBV3-1 and TRBJ2-1, with D perhaps TRBD2 (5 bases). The V end was cut by 0 bases, the J end by 6 bases, with 12 bases between. Per the germline V gene, CDR1 is LGHDT and CDR2 is YNNKEL (reference sequence). The CDR3 is made up of 15 amino acids. In DNA form, the CDR3 reads TGTGCCAGCAGCCAAGACTGGAGGTCCGGCAATGAGCAGTTCTTC. Encoded protein: CASSQDWRSGNEQFF.

This clonotype showed up just a few times. This chain connects TRBV20-1 to TRBJ2-7; TRBD1 matches 11 bases. The CDR3 has 15 amino acids. CDR1 is DFQATT, CDR2 SNEGSKA, per germline (reference sequence). Unmatched junction bases numbered 7, after V lost 2 bases and J lost 4 bases. In nucleotides, the CDR3 is TGCAGTGCTAGAACATTGGACAGGGGGCGGTACGAGCAGTACTTC. The encoded protein is CSARTLDRGRYEQYF.

This clonotype was seen more than once but under ten times. This rearrangement joins TRBV20-1 to TRBJ1-6, with a tentative D call TRBD1 (5 bases). The germline gives CDR1 DFQATT, CDR2 SNEGSKA (reference sequence). The CDR3 is made up of 14 amino acids. The V end was cut by 3 bases, the J end by 7 bases, with 13 bases between. The CDR3 reads CSASKSGRNSPLHF. For the CDR3, the DNA is TGCAGTGCTAGCAAGTCAGGGCGAAATTCACCCCTCCACTTT.

This chain links TRBV5-1 with TRBJ2-7; D uncertain. Trimming shortened V by 0 bases and J by 7 bases, and 11 bases separated the two germline ends. CDR3 size: 13 residues. CDR1 and CDR2 (germline): SGHRS, YFSETQ. DNA of the CDR3: TGCGCCAGCAGCTTGGCCATGGTCGGGGAGCAGTACTTC. Translated, it gives CASSLAMVGEQYF. Drawing the rest from reference TRBV5-1 and TRBJ2-7, the complete variable domain is KAGVTQTPRYLIKTRGQQVTLSCSPISGHRSVSWYQQTPGQGLQFLFEYFSETQRNKGNFPGRFSGRQFSNSRSEMNVSTLELGDSALYLCASSLAMVGEQYFGPGTRLTVT.

J is TRBJ1-4 and V is TRBV5-1, with TRBD1 matching over 12 bases. CDR1 and CDR2 (germline): SGHRS, YFSETQ. The V gene end was trimmed by 7 bases and the J gene end by 2 bases; junction bases not matched to a gene: 6. CDR3 size: 16 residues. CDR3 DNA sequence: TGCGCCAGCGGACCGGGACAGGGGGCGACTAATGAAAAACTGTTTTTT. Its translation is CASGPGQGATNEKLFF.

This chain connects TRBV9 to TRBJ2-3; TRBD2 is a possible D gene (5 bases). Germline assignment: CDR1 SGDLS and CDR2 YYNGEE. The CDR3 is made up of 15 amino acids. The germline V and J ends were trimmed by 4 bases and 2 bases, with 14 bases remaining between them. CDR3: CASSPSQQFTDTQYF. In DNA, the CDR3 is TGTGCCAGCAGCCCTAGCCAACAGTTCACAGATACGCAGTATTTT.

The V and J genes are TRBV7-6 and TRBJ2-3, with D possibly being TRBD1 (6 bases). The germline CDR1 and CDR2 sequences are SGHVS and FNYEAQ. V was trimmed by 5 bases and J by 2 bases, leaving 17 bases between them. The CDR3 loop spans 16 amino acids. The chain's CDR3 is CASSPFSRGFTDTQYF. Written as DNA, the CDR3 is TGTGCCAGCAGCCCCTTCTCCAGGGGATTCACAGATACGCAGTATTTT. Full variable domain (outside the CDR3, taken from reference TRBV7-6 and TRBJ2-3): GAGVSQSPRYKVTKRGQDVALRCDPISGHVSLYWYRQALGQGPEFLTYFNYEAQQDKSGLPNDRFSAERPEGSISTLTIQRTEQRDSAMYRCASSPFSRGFTDTQYFGPGTRLTVL.